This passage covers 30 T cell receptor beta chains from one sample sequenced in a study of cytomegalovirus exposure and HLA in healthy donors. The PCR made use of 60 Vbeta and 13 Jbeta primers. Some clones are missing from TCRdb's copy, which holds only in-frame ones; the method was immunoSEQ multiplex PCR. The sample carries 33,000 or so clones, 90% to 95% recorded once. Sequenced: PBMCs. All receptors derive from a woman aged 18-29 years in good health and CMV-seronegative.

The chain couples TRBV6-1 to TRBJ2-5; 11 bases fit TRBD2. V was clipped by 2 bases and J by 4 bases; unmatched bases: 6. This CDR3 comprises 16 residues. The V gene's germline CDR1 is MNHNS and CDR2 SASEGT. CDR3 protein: CASSELGLAGLETQYF. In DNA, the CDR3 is TGTGCCAGCAGTGAATTAGGACTAGCGGGCTTAGAGACCCAGTACTTC.

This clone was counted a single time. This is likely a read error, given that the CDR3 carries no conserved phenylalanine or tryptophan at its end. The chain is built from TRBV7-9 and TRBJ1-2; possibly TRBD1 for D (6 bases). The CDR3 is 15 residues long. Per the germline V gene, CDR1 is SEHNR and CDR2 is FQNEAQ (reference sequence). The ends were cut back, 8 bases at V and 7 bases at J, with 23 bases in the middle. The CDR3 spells CASGSNHRAGGGYTL. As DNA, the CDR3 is TGTGCCAGCGGCTCTAACCACAGGGCGGGAGGTGGCTACACCCTC.

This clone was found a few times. CDR3 sequence reads: CASSQASSGMTYEQYF. CDR3 DNA: TGCGCCAGCAGCCAAGCAAGTAGCGGTATGACCTACGAGCAGTACTTC. The genes are TRBV4-1 and TRBJ2-7, with D possibly TRBD2 on 6 matching bases. The CDR3 is 16 residues long. The V and J ends lost 1 base and 2 bases respectively, with 15 bases between them. Germline CDR1 reads MGHRA; CDR2 reads YSYEKL.

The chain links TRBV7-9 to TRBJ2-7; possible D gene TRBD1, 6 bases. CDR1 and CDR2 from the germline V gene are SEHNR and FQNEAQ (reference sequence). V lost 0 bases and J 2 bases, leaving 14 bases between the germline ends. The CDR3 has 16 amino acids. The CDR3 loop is CASSLALGAQTYEQYF. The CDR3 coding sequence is TGTGCCAGCAGCTTAGCGCTGGGGGCGCAGACCTACGAGCAGTACTTC.

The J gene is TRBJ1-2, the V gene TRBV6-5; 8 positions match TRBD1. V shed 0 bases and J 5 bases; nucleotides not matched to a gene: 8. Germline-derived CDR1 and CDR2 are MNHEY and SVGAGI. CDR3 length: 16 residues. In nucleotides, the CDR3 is TGTGCCAGCAGTTACTCGACCGACAGGGGCTTTTATGGCTACACCTTC. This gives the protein CASSYSTDRGFYGYTF.

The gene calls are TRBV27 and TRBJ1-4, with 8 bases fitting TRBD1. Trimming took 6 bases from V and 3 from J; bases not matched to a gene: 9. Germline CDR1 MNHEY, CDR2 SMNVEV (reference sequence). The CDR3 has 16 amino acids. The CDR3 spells CASSPQGALANEKLFF. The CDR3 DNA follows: TGTGCCAGCAGCCCTCAGGGGGCTCTAGCTAATGAAAAACTGTTTTTT.

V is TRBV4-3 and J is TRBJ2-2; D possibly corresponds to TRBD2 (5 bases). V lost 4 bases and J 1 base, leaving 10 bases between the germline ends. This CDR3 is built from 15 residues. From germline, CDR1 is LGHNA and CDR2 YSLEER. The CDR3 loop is CASSPGKGNTGELFF. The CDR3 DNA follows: TGCGCCAGCAGCCCCGGGAAGGGGAACACCGGGGAGCTGTTTTTT.

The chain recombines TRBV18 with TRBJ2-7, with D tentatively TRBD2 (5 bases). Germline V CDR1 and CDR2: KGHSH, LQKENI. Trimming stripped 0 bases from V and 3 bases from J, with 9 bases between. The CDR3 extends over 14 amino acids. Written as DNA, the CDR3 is TGTGCCAGCTCACCACCCGGGATCCTCTACGAGCAGTACTTC. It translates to CASSPPGILYEQYF.

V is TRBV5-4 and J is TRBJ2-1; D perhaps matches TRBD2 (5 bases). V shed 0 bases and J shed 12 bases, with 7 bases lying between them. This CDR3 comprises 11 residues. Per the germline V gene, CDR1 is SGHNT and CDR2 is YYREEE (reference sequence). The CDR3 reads CASSLGERQFF. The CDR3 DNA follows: TGTGCCAGCAGCTTGGGGGAGAGGCAGTTCTTC.

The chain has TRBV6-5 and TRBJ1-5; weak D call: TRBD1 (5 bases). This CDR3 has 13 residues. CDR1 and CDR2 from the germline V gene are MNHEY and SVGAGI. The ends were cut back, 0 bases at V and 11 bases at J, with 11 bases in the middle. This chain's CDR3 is CASSYSSLGAQHF. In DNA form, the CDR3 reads TGTGCCAGCAGTTACTCGTCTCTAGGGGCCCAGCATTTT.

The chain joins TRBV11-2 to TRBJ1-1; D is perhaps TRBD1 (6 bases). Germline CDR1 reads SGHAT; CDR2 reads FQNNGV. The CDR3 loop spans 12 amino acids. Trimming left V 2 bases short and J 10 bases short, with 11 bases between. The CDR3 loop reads CASSLMGRGAFF. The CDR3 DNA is TGTGCCAGCAGCTTAATGGGCAGGGGAGCTTTCTTT.

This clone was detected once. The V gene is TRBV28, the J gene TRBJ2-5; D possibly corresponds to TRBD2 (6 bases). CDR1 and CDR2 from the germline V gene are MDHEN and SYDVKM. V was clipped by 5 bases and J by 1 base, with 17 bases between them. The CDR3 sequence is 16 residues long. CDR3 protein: CASSDRDSLAQETQYF. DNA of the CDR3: TGTGCCAGCAGTGACCGGGACTCGCTAGCCCAAGAGACCCAGTACTTC.

CDR3 region: CAWSSGGGYTF. The CDR3 DNA sequence: TGTGCCTGGAGTTCGGGGGGTGGCTACACCTTC. The chain carries TRBV30 and TRBJ1-2; D is possibly TRBD1 (5 bases). CDR1 and CDR2 (germline): GTSNPN, SVGIG (reference sequence). The ends were cut back, 2 bases at V and 7 bases at J, with 8 bases in the middle. CDR3 length: 11 amino acids.

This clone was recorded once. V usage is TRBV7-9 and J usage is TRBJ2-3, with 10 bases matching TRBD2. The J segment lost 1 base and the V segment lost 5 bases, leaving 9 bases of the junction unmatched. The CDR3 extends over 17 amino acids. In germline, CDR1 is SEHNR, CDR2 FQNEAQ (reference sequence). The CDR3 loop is CASSVTGSGRGTDTQYF. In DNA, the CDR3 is TGTGCCAGCAGCGTTACGGGGAGCGGGAGGGGCACAGATACGCAGTATTTT.

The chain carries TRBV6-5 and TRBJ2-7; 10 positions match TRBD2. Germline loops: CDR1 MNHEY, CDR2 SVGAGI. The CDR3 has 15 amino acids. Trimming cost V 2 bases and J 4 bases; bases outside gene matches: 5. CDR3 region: CASSYTAGGGYEQYF. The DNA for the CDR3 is TGTGCCAGCAGTTACACAGCGGGAGGGGGTTACGAGCAGTACTTC.

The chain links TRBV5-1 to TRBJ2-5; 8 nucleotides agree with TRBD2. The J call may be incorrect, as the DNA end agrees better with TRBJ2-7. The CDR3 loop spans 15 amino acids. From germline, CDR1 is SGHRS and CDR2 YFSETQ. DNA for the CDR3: TGCGCCAGCAGCGAACGACTAACGGGAGGGACCGAGCAGTACTTC. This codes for CASSERLTGGTEQYF.

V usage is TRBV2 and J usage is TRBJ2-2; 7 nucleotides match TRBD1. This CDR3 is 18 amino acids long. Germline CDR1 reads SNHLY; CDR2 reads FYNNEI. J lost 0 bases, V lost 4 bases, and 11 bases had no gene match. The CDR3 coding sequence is TGTGCCAGCAGTGGAATTCGATGGGGACAGTCGAACACCGGGGAGCTGTTTTTT. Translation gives CASSGIRWGQSNTGELFF.

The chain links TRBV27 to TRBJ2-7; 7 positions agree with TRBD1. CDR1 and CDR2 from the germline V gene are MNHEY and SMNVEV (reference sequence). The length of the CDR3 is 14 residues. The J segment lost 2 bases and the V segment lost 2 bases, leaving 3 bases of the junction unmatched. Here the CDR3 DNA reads TGTGCCAGCAGTTTACTCGGGACAGCCTACGAGCAGTACTTC. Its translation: CASSLLGTAYEQYF.

The CDR3 is CASSQATSGNTGELFF. CDR3 coding DNA: TGCGCCAGCAGCCAAGCTACTAGCGGAAACACCGGGGAGCTGTTTTTT. The V gene is TRBV4-1, the J gene TRBJ2-2; 8 nucleotides match TRBD2. Germline CDR1 is MGHRA and CDR2 is YSYEKL. The CDR3 totals 16 residues. V lost 1 base to trimming and J lost 2 bases; unmatched junction nucleotides: 3.

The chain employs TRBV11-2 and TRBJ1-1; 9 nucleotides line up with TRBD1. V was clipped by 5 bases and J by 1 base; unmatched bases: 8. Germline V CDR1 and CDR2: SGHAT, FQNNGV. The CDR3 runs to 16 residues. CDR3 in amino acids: CASSPRDRERNTEAFF. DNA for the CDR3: TGTGCCAGCAGCCCTCGGGACAGGGAGAGGAACACTGAAGCTTTCTTT.

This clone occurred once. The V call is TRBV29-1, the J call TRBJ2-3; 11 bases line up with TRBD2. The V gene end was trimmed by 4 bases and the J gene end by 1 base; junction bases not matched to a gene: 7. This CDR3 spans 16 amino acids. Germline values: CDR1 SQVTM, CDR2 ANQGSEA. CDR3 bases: TGCAGCGTTGTAGGGGGGACTAGCGGCGGCACAGATACGCAGTATTTT. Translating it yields CSVVGGTSGGTDTQYF.

DNA for the CDR3: TGTGCCAGCAGCCTGGACTCAACCTGGGTGGAACAAAAACTGTTTTTT. Translated, it gives CASSLDSTWVEQKLFF. The V and J genes are TRBV11-2 and TRBJ1-4; D gene unclear. V lost 5 bases and J lost 9, with 22 bases in between. This CDR3 contains 16 residues. The germline V gene has CDR1 SGHAT and CDR2 FQNNGV.

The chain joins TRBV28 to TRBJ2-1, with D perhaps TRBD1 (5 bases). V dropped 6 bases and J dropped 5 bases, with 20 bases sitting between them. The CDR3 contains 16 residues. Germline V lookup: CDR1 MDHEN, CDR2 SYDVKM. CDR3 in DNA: TGTGCCAGCAGCCAATCACAGGCAACGCTAAACAATGAGCAGTTCTTC. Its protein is CASSQSQATLNNEQFF.

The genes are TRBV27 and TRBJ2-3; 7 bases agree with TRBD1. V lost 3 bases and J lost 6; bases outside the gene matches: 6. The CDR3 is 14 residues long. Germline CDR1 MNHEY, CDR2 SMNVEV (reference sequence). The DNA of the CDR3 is TGTGCCAGCAGTTTCAGGCAGGGGGTTGATACGCAGTATTTT. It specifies CASSFRQGVDTQYF.

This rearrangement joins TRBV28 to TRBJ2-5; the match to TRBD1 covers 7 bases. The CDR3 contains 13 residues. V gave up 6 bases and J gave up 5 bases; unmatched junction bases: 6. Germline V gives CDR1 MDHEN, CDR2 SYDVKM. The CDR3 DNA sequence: TGTGCCAGCAGCGACAGGGTCGTGGAGACCCAGTACTTC. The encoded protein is CASSDRVVETQYF.

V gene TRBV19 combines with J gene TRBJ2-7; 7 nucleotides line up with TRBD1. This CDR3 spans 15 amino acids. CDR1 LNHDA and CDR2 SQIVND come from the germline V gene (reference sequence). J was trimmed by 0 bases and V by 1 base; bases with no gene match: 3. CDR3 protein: CASSIVTGDSYEQYF. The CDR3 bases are TGTGCCAGTAGTATAGTAACAGGGGACTCCTACGAGCAGTACTTC.

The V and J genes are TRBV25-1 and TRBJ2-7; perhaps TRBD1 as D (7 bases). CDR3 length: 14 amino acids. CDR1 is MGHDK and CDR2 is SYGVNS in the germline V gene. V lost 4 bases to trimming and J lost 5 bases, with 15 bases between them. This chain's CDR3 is CASSVEGASNEQYF. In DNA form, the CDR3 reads TGTGCCAGCAGTGTGGAGGGGGCGTCCAACGAGCAGTACTTC.

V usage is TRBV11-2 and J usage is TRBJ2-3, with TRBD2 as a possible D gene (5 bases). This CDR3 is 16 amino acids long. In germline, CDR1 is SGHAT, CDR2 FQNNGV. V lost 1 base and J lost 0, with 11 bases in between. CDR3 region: CASSLGSVRSTDTQYF. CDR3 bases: TGTGCCAGCAGCTTAGGTAGCGTCCGGAGCACAGATACGCAGTATTTT.

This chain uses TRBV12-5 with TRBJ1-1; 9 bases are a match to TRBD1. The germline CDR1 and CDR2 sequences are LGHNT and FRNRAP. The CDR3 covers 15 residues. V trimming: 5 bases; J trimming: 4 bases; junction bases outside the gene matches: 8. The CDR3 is CASGTGGAFPTEAFF. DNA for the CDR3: TGTGCTAGTGGTACAGGGGGCGCGTTCCCCACTGAAGCTTTCTTT.

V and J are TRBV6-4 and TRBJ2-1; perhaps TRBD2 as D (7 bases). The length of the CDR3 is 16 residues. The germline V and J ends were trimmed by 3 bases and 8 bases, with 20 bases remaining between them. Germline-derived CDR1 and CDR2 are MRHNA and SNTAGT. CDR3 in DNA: TGTGCCAGCAGTGAGGTGGTTGGCGGGGGCTTTGATGAGCAGTTCTTC. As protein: CASSEVVGGGFDEQFF.